The 28 T cell receptor beta chains below all came from one sample that was sequenced in a study of blood T cells in healthy people across ages. Combining a sample-barcoded 5' primer with a J-beta primer mix, a second PCR ran for roughly 7 to 11 cycles. TCRdb re-called the 5' RACE reads with MiXCR, one entry per CDR3 protein. This sample has about 570,000 distinct CDR3 sequences; 27% occur once, and the top ten carry roughly 20%. Sequencing used blood. These receptors were obtained from a woman in her 70s in good health.

The V call is TRBV11-2, the J call TRBJ1-6, with a tentative D call TRBD1 (6 bases). CDR1 is SGHAT, CDR2 FQNNGV, per germline. V shed 2 bases and J shed 10 bases, with 18 bases lying between them. This CDR3 is 16 amino acids long. In DNA form, the CDR3 reads TGTGCCAGCAGCTTATCTTACAGGGACTTCGGATCACCCCTCCACTTT. This codes for CASSLSYRDFGSPLHF.

This chain links TRBV7-9 with TRBJ1-6; TRBD1 might be the D (5 bases). Germline loops: CDR1 SEHNR, CDR2 FQNEAQ (reference sequence). Trimming removed 4 bases at V and 7 bases at J, with 14 bases between. The CDR3 length is 15 residues. The DNA for the CDR3 is TGTGCCAGCAGCTCCCCCGGGACTGTAAATTCACCCCTCCACTTT. Amino acids: CASSSPGTVNSPLHF.

V and J are TRBV20-1 and TRBJ2-7, with D perhaps assigned TRBD1 or TRBD2 (6 bases each). Between the trimmed V and J ends, which lost 0 bases and 4 bases, there was a span of 16 bases. Per the germline V gene, CDR1 is DFQATT and CDR2 is SNEGSKA (reference sequence). The CDR3 spans 15 residues. The CDR3 region is CSAREQGLGTYEQYF. The CDR3 DNA sequence: TGCAGTGCTAGAGAACAGGGTTTAGGGACTTACGAGCAGTACTTC.

Only a few counts were recorded for this clonotype. V gene TRBV24-1 combines with J gene TRBJ2-1; 10 bases align to TRBD1. The trim removed 1 base at V and 4 bases at J, leaving 3 bases unmatched. The germline V gene has CDR1 KGHDR and CDR2 SFDVKD. The CDR3 has 16 residues. This chain's CDR3 is CATSDFRDRGYNEQFF. CDR3 in DNA: TGTGCCACCAGTGATTTTAGGGACAGGGGTTACAATGAGCAGTTCTTC.

Of note for this clonotype: An end of the junction does not agree with germline; a read error may underlie this. This sequence joins TRBV5-1 and TRBJ1-4; D not resolved. CDR3 length equals 16 residues. Germline CDR1 and CDR2: SGHRS and YFSETQ. The CDR3 is CASGLASTSREEKLFF. The CDR3 bases are TGCGCCAGCGGCTTGGCTTCGACATCCCGAGAGGAAAAACTGTTTTTT.

The chain couples TRBV4-2 to TRBJ2-5; 9 bases are shared with TRBD1. Matching the DNA end better, TRBJ2-7 makes the J call doubtful. This CDR3 is built from 16 residues. Germline V CDR1 and CDR2: LGHNA, YNFKEQ. The CDR3 nucleotides are TGTGCCAGCAGCCAAGAAACACAGGGGGCCTCCTACGAGCAGTACTTC. Its protein product is CASSQETQGASYEQYF.

This chain joins TRBV7-2 and TRBJ2-7, with TRBD1 matching 7 bases. Germline-derived CDR1 and CDR2 are SGHTA and FQGNSA. The J segment lost 0 bases and the V segment lost 4 bases, leaving 6 bases of the junction unmatched. The CDR3 loop spans 15 amino acids. CDR3 sequence: CASSSQPGGSYEQYF. In nucleotides, the CDR3 is TGTGCCAGCAGCTCCCAACCAGGGGGCTCCTACGAGCAGTACTTC.

The rearrangement links TRBV4-1 to TRBJ2-3; 10 nucleotides match TRBD2. The V segment lost 0 bases and the J segment 6 bases; nucleotides outside the gene matches: 9. The V gene's germline CDR1 is MGHRA and CDR2 YSYEKL. CDR3 length equals 17 residues. The CDR3 region has the DNA TGCGCCAGCAGCCAAGATTGGGCTAGCGGGAGCCAGGATACGCAGTATTTT. Translation: CASSQDWASGSQDTQYF.

The sample holds a few counts of this clonotype. The chain employs TRBV10-3 and TRBJ2-6, with D unresolved. Trimming removed 7 bases from V and 4 bases from J, with 14 bases in between. Germline assignment: CDR1 ENHRY and CDR2 SYGVKD. The CDR3 spans 15 residues. CDR3 protein: CAINAQSSGANVLTF. The CDR3 DNA reads as TGTGCCATCAATGCACAGTCGTCCGGGGCCAACGTCCTGACTTTC.

The chain uses TRBV7-2 and TRBJ2-7; D gene ambiguous. The V end lost 0 bases, the J end lost 7 bases, and 16 bases lay between the germline ends. Germline V gives CDR1 SGHTA, CDR2 FQGNSA. CDR3 length equals 15 residues. CDR3 residues: CASSLALLRNGEQYF. CDR3 nucleotide sequence: TGTGCCAGCAGCTTAGCCCTATTACGAAATGGAGAGCAGTACTTC.

This clonotype was seen a few times. The rearrangement links TRBV7-2 to TRBJ2-5; 10 nucleotides agree with TRBD2. The CDR3 loop spans 16 amino acids. V lost 4 bases to trimming and J lost 3 bases; unmatched junction nucleotides: 8. The germline V gene has CDR1 SGHTA and CDR2 FQGNSA. CDR3 residues: CASSSRAGGSEETQYF. The CDR3 DNA reads as TGTGCCAGCAGCTCTAGAGCGGGGGGGTCGGAAGAGACCCAGTACTTC.

This clonotype was picked up a small number of times. The rearrangement joins TRBV7-2 to TRBJ2-3; 8 bases map to TRBD2. Germline values: CDR1 SGHTA, CDR2 FQGNSA. The CDR3 sequence is 17 residues long. Losses at the gene ends were 0 bases for V and 2 bases for J; bases not matched to a gene: 7. The CDR3: CASSLANSGGLTDTQYF. The CDR3 DNA sequence: TGTGCCAGCAGCTTAGCGAACAGCGGGGGCCTCACAGATACGCAGTATTTT.

This clonotype has only a few counts. The chain recombines TRBV6-1 with TRBJ2-7; tentative D call: TRBD2 (6 bases). The V gene lost 5 bases and the J gene lost 4 bases, with 21 bases spanning the gap. The V gene's germline CDR1 is MNHNS and CDR2 SASEGT. The CDR3 loop spans 16 amino acids. The CDR3, as DNA: TGTGCCAGCAGTCCTAGCGCGGGGTCCACGATTTACGAGCAGTACTTC. Protein sequence: CASSPSAGSTIYEQYF.

DNA of the CDR3: TGTGCCAGCAGCTTAGATCGAAGGGTATACAATGAGCAGTTCTTC. Translation: CASSLDRRVYNEQFF. The chain couples TRBV11-2 to TRBJ2-1, with D uncertain. The V gene lost 0 bases and the J gene lost 4 bases, with 10 bases spanning the gap. Germline CDR1 reads SGHAT; CDR2 reads FQNNGV. This CDR3 spans 15 amino acids. Using reference TRBV11-2 and TRBJ2-1 for the parts outside the CDR3, the full variable domain is EAGVAQSPRYKIIEKRQSVAFWCNPISGHATLYWYQQILGQGPKLLIQFQNNGVVDDSQLPKDRFSAERLKGVDSTLKIQPAKLEDSAVYLCASSLDRRVYNEQFFGPGTRLTVL.

The chain uses TRBV12-3 or TRBV12-4 and TRBJ2-1; 14 bases are a match to TRBD2. The CDR3 is 19 residues long. V dropped 4 bases and J dropped 9; count of bases not matched to a gene: 17. CDR3 in amino acids: CASSSPGTSGGFRYIEQFF. CDR3 nucleotides: TGTGCCAGCAGTTCCCCGGGGACTAGCGGGGGCTTTCGATATATTGAGCAGTTCTTC.

The chain recombines TRBV4-2 with TRBJ1-1; D is perhaps TRBD1 (5 bases). Germline values: CDR1 LGHNA, CDR2 YNFKEQ. Trimming shortened V by 0 bases and J by 4 bases, and 12 bases separated the two germline ends. This CDR3 spans 15 amino acids. The CDR3 DNA sequence: TGTGCCAGCAGCCAAGACACGGGGGACGGCACTGAAGCTTTCTTT. Its protein product is CASSQDTGDGTEAFF.

The genes are TRBV21-1 and TRBJ1-1; TRBD1 is taken as the D call from the table, unchecked against the DNA. TRBV21-1 has pseudogene status. CDR3 length: 23 residues. As DNA, the CDR3 is TGTGCCAGCAGCAAATCAAAGCCCAAATCCGGGACAGGGGAGAGGACCCCGAACACTGAAGCTTTCTTT. Amino acids: CASSKSKPKSGTGERTPNTEAFF.

As for this clonotype: No DNA is shown, since the ends of the CDR3 on it are uncertain; the CDR3 is the one TCRdb lists. This rearrangement joins TRBV28 to TRBJ2-3; the DNA was not compared with TRBD2, the D call given in the table. From its first to its last residue, the CDR3 has 14 amino acids. In germline, CDR1 is MDHEN, CDR2 SYDVKM. The CDR3 sequence is CASSSSEEADTQYF.

The chain is built from TRBV20-1 and TRBJ2-5, with D hard to call. V dropped 0 bases and J dropped 1 base, with 6 bases sitting between them. Germline V gene data show CDR1 as DFQATT and CDR2 as SNEGSKA (reference sequence). This CDR3 has 13 amino acids. CDR3 sequence (DNA): TGCAGTGCTAGAGAGGCCAGCCAAGAGACCCAGTACTTC. As protein: CSAREASQETQYF.

This chain uses TRBV19 with TRBJ2-3, with 7 bases lining up with TRBD1. V lost 5 bases and J lost 2; bases outside the gene matches: 10. Germline V gene lookup returns CDR1 LNHDA and CDR2 SQIVND (reference sequence). The CDR3 has 16 amino acids. The CDR3 region has the DNA TGTGCCAGTAGTCCACGGACAGGATATTACACAGATACGCAGTATTTT. It translates to CASSPRTGYYTDTQYF.

This rearrangement joins TRBV7-8 to TRBJ1-5; D gene ambiguous. The CDR3 consists of 15 residues. V was clipped by 0 bases and J by 2 bases, with 8 bases between them. Germline CDR1 reads SGHVS; CDR2 reads FQNEAQ. CDR3 sequence (DNA): TGTGCCAGCAGCTTAGCGCGGGATGGCAATCAGCCCCAGCATTTT. Translated, it gives CASSLARDGNQPQHF.

In this sample, this clonotype turned up a few times. This chain connects TRBV5-1 to TRBJ2-5; 10 positions agree with TRBD2. V was pared by 2 bases and J by 4 bases, with 5 bases of the junction left unmatched. The CDR3 consists of 15 residues. Germline CDR1 SGHRS, CDR2 YFSETQ. The CDR3 here is CASSFTGTSVETQYF. The CDR3 nucleotides read TGCGCCAGCAGCTTCACCGGGACTAGCGTAGAGACCCAGTACTTC.

The CDR3 DNA follows: TGTGCCAGCAGCTTAGGTGTGGGGGTTACTGAGCAGTTCTTC. Translating it yields CASSLGVGVTEQFF. This sequence joins TRBV7-2 and TRBJ2-1; D is perhaps TRBD1 or TRBD2 (5 bases each). This CDR3 has 14 residues. Trimming took off 1 base at V and 9 bases at J, with 13 bases between the two ends. Germline CDR1 is SGHTA and CDR2 is FQGNSA.

The chain uses TRBV7-2 and TRBJ2-2, with D possibly being TRBD1 or TRBD2 (5 bases each). Germline V CDR1 and CDR2: SGHTA, FQGNSA. The CDR3 runs to 15 residues. V gave up 6 bases and J gave up 4 bases, with 15 bases separating them. The CDR3 here is CASRSKGGGTGELFF. In DNA, the CDR3 is TGTGCCAGCAGATCCAAGGGTGGGGGCACCGGGGAGCTGTTTTTT.

This clonotype was seen only a few times. The rearrangement uses TRBV12-5 and TRBJ2-1; a possible D gene is TRBD2 (5 bases). The end of the DNA is better explained by TRBJ2-5, so the J call may be wrong. Germline V gives CDR1 LGHNT, CDR2 FRNRAP. The CDR3 covers 13 residues. CDR3 coding DNA: TGTGCTAGTGGTTTGGGGGGAGCCGAGACCCAGTACTTC. This gives the protein CASGLGGAETQYF.

The chain recombines TRBV20-1 with TRBJ2-7, with 7 bases identical to TRBD1. The last part of the DNA fits TRBJ2-5 better; the J call may be wrong. The CDR3 runs 12 residues. Germline lookup yields CDR1 DFQATT and CDR2 SNEGSKA (reference sequence). The CDR3 region has the DNA TGCAGTGCTATAACAGGGGAAGGGACCCAGTACTTC. Protein: CSAITGEGTQYF.

This chain uses TRBV20-1 with TRBJ2-7, with 8 bases that match TRBD1. The CDR3 consists of 15 residues. From germline, CDR1 is DFQATT and CDR2 SNEGSKA (reference sequence). V trimming: 5 bases; J trimming: 4 bases; junction bases outside the gene matches: 13. For the CDR3, the DNA is TGCAGTGCTGGGGGTTGGAGGACAGGGATGTACGAGCAGTACTTC. As protein: CSAGGWRTGMYEQYF.

This rearrangement joins TRBV3-1 to TRBJ2-7; D remains ambiguous. Germline V gene sequence: CDR1 LGHDT, CDR2 YNNKEL (reference sequence). V dropped 6 bases and J dropped 3 bases, with 15 bases sitting between them. The CDR3 is 14 residues long. As DNA, the CDR3 is TGTGCCAGCAGTCCAACTTTGAGCCACTACGAGCAGTACTTC. It yields the protein CASSPTLSHYEQYF.